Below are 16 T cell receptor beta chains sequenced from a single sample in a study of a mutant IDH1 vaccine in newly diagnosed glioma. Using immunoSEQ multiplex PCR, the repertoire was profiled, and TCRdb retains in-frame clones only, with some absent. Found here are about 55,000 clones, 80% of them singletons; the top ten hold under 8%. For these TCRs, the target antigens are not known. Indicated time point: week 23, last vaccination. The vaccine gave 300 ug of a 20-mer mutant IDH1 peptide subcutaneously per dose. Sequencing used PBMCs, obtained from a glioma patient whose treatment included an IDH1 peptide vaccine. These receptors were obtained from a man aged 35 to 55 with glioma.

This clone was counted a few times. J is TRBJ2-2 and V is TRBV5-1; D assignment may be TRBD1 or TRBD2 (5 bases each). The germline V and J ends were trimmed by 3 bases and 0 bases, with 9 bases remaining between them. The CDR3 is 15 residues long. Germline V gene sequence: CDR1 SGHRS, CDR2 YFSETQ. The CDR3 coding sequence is TGCGCCAGCAGCTCGGGACGGGCGAACACCGGGGAGCTGTTTTTT. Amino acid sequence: CASSSGRANTGELFF.

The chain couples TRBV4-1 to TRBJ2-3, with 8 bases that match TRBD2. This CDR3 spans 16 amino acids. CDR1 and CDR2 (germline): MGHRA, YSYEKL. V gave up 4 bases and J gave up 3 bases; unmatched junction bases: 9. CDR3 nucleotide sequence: TGCGCCAGCAGCCGCCTCCCGGGGGGGGCGACAGATACGCAGTATTTT. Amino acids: CASSRLPGGATDTQYF.

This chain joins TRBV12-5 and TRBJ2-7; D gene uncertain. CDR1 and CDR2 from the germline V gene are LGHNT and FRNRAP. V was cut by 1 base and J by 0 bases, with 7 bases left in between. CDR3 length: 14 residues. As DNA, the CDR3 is TGTGCTAGTGGTTTGGGACGGTCCTCCTACGAGCAGTACTTC. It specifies CASGLGRSSYEQYF.

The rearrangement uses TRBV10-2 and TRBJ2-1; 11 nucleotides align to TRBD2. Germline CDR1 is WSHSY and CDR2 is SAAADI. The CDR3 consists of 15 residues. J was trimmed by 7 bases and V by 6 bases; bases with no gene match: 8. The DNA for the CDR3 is TGCGCCAGCAGGACTAGCGGGGCCACTGGGAATGAGCAGTTCTTC. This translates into CASRTSGATGNEQFF.

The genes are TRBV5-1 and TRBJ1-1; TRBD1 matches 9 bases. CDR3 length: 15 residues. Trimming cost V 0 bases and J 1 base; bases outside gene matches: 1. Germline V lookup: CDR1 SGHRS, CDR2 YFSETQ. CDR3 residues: CASSLGDRANTEAFF. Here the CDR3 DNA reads TGCGCCAGCAGCTTGGGGGACAGGGCGAACACTGAAGCTTTCTTT.

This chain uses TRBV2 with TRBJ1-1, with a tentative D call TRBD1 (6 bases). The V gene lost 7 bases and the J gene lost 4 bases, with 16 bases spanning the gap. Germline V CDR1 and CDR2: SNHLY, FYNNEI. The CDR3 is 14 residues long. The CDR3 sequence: CASTRGGPRTEAFF. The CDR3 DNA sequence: TGTGCCAGCACCCGGGGGGGGCCTCGCACTGAAGCTTTCTTT.

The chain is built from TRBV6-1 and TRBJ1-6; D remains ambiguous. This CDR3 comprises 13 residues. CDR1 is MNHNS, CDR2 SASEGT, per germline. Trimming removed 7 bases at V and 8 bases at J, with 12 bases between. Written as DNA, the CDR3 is TGTGCCAGCAAGGTCAGCCTGGATTCACCCCTCCACTTT. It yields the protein CASKVSLDSPLHF.

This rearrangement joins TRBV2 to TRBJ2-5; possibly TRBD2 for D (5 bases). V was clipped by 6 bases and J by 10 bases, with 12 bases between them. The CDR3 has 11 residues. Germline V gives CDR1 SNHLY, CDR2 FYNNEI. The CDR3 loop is CASREVRFQYF. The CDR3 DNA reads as TGTGCCAGCAGGGAGGTACGGTTCCAGTACTTC.

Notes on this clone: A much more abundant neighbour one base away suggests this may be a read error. The CDR3 region has the DNA TGTGCCAGCAGCCAAGATATGGGGGGCACAGATACGCAGTATTTT. Protein product: CASSQDMGGTDTQYF. This sequence joins TRBV14 and TRBJ2-3; D is tentatively TRBD1 or TRBD2 (5 bases each). Germline V gene lookup returns CDR1 SGHDN and CDR2 FVKESK. With 0 bases removed from V and 1 base from J, the gap between germline ends came to 8 bases. The CDR3 consists of 15 residues.

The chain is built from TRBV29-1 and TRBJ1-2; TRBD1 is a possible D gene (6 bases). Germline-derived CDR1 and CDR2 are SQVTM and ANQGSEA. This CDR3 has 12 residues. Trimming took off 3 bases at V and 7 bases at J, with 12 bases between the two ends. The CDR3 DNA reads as TGCAGCGTTGACGCGGGGGGCTTTGGCTACACCTTC. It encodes CSVDAGGFGYTF. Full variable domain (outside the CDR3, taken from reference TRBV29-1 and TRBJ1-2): SAVISQKPSRDICQRGTSLTIQCQVDSQVTMMFWYRQQPGQSLTLIATANQGSEATYESGFVIDKFPISRPNLTFSTLTVSNMSPEDSSIYLCSVDAGGFGYTFGSGTRLTVV.

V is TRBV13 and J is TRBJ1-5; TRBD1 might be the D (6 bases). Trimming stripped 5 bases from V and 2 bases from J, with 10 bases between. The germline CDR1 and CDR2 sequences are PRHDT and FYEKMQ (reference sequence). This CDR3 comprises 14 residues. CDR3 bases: TGTGCCAGCAGCCGTTACAGGGGCAATCAGCCCCAGCATTTT. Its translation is CASSRYRGNQPQHF.

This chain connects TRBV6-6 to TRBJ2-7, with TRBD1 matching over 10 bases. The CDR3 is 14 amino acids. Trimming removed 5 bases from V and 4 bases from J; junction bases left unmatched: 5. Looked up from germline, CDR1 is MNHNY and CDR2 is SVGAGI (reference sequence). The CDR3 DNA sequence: TGTGCCAGCAGTCAGGGGACAGGGGTGTACGAGCAGTACTTC. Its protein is CASSQGTGVYEQYF.

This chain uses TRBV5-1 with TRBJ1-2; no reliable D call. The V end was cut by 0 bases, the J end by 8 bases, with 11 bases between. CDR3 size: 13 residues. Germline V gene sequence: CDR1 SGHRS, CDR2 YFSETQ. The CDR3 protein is CASSLGPTMGYTF. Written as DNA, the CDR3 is TGCGCCAGCAGCTTGGGGCCCACGATGGGCTACACCTTC.

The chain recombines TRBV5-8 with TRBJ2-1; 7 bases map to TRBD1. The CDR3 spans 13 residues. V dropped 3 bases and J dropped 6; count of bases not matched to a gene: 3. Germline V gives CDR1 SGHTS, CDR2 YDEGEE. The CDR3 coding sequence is TGTGCCAGCAGCTCATACAGGGGCAATGAGCAGTTCTTC. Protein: CASSSYRGNEQFF.

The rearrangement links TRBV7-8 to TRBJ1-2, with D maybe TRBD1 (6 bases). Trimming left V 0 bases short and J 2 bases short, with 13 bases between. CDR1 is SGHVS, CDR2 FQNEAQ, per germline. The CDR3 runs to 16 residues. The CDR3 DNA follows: TGTGCCAGCAGCTTAGCCGGGGGGCTGTCCAACTATGGCTACACCTTC. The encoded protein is CASSLAGGLSNYGYTF.

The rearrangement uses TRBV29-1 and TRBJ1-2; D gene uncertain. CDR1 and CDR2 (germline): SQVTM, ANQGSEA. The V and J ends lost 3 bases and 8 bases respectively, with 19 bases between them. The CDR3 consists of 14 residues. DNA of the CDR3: TGCAGCGTTGATAGACGCCTCATCGGGCGCGGCTACACCTTC. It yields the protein CSVDRRLIGRGYTF.